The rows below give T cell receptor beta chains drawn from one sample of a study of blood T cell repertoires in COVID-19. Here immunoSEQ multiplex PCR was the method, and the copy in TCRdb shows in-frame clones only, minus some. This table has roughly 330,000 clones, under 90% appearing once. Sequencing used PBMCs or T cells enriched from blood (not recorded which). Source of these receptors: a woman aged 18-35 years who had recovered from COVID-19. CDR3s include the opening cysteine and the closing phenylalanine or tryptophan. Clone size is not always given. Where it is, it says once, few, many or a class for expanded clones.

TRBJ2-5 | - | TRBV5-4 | CASSSYLQETQYF
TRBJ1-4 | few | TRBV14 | CASSPSDEKLFF
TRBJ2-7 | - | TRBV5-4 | CASSRMPGQGYEQYF
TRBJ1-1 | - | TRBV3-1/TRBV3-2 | CASSQAARAEAFF
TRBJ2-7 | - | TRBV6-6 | CASSYGQGAGEQYF
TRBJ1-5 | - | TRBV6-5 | CASRYYRGDQPQHF
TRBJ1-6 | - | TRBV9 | CASSPSGKSSYNSPLHF
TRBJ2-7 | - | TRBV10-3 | CAISPFYGVSSAQYF
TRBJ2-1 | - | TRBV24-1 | CATSDLRQGAYNEQFF
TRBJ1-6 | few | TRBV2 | CASTLTGGSSPLHF
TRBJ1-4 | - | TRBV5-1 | CASSPSTGGDEKLFF
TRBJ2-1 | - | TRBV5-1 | CASSLEQGAVDEQFF
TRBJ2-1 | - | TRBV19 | CASSIAWLAGAAGEQFF
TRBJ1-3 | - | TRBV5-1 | CASSFWGQTSGNTIYF
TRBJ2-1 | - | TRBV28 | CASSSPLSSGRYNEQFF
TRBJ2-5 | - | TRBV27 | CASSTTYQETQYF
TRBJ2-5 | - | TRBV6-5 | CASSYAPRETQYF
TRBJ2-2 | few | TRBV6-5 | CASTGGVPNTGELFF
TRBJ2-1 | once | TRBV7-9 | CASSDLAGGTYNEQFF
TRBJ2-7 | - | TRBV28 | CASSPGTSETFYEQYF
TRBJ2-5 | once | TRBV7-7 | CASSKSPDRAGVETQYF
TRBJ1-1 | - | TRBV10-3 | CAISESRGRVAEAFF
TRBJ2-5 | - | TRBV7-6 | CASSPRDRGLTIQETQYF
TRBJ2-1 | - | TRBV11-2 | CASSLKSGNEQFF
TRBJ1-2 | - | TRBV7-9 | CASSLVLGQGLNGYTF
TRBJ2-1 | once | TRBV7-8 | CASSLTNEQFF
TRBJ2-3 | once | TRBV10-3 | CAISPGQGPDTQYF
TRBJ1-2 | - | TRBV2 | CASSNNRGRGYGYTF
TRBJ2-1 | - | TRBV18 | CASSPPGGFHYNEQFF
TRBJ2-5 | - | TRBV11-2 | CASSPLTGLQETQYF
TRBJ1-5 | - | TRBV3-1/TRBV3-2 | CASSQALDSNQPQHF
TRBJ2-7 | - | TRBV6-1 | CASSEGLYEQYF
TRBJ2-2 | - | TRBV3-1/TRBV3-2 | CASSPGPYEGELFF
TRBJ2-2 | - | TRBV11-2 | CASSLGGTGNTGELFF
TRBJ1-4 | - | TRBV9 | CASSVGSGGGEKLFF
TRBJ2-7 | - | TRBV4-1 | CASSQDPTDNRYF
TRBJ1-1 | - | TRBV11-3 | CASSLAWAPVATEAFF
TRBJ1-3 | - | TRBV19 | CASRDSAGNTIYF
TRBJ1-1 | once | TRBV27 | CASRKNRGQGVNTEAFF
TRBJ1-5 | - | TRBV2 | CASSSGDEQPQHF
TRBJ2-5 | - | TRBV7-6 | CASSLGGLLPGEETQYF
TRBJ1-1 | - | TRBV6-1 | CASSEARGLNTEAFF
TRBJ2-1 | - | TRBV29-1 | CSVAGRVDSYNEQFF
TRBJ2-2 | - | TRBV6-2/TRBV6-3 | CASSPSFTGELFF
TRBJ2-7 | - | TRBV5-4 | CASSLRGTYEQYF
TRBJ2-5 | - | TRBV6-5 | CASSSQIASVETQYF